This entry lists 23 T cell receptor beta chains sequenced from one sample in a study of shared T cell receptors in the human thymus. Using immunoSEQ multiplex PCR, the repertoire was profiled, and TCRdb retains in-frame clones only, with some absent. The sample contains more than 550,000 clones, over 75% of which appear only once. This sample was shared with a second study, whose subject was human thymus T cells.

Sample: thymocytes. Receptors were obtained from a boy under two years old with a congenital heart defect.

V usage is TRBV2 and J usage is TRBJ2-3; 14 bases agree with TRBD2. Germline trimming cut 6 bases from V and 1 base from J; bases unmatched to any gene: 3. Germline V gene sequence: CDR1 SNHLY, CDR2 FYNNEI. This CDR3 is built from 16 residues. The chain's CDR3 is CASSTGLAGGTDTQYF. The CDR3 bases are TGTGCCAGCAGCACGGGACTAGCGGGGGGCACAGATACGCAGTATTTT.

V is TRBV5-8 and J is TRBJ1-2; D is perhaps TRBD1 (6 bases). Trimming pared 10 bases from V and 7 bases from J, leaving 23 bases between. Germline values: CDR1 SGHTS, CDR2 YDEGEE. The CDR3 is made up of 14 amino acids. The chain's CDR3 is CAGPLTGTSCGYTF. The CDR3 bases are TGTGCCGGACCACTTACAGGGACGTCCTGTGGCTACACCTTC.

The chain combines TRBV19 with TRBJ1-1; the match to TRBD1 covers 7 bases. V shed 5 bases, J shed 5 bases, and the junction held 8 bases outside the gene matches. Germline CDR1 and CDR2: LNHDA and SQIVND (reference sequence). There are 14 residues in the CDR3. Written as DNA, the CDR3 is TGTGCCAGTAGTCCCGGGACAGTAGGGACTGAAGCTTTCTTT. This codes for CASSPGTVGTEAFF.

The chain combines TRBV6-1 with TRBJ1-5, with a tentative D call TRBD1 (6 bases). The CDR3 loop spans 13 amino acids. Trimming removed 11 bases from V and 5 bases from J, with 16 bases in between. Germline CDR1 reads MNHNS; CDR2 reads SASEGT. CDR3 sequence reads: CAGSNRDHQPQHF. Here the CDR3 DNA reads TGTGCCGGAAGCAACAGGGACCATCAGCCCCAGCATTTT.

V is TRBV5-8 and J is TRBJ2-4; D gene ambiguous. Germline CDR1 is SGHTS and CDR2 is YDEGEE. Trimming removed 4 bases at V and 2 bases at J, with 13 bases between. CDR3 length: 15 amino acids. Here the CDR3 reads CASSATTPPKNIQYF. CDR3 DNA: TGTGCCAGCAGCGCAACAACACCACCCAAAAACATTCAGTACTTC. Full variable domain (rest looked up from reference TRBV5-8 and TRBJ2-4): EAGVTQSPTHLIKTRGQQATLRCSPISGHTSVYWYQQALGLGLQFLLWYDEGEERNRGNFPPRFSGRQFPNYSSELNVNALELEDSALYLCASSATTPPKNIQYFGAGTRLSVL.

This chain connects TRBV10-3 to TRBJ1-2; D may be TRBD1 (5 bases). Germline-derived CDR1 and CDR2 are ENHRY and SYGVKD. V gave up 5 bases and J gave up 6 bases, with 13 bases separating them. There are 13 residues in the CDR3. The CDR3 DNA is TGTGCCATCAGTCAGGGTAGACGGAATGGCTACACCTTC. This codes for CAISQGRRNGYTF.

CDR3: CASRRGQGAYEQYF. CDR3 bases: TGTGCCAGCAGGAGAGGACAGGGCGCGTACGAGCAGTACTTC. V gene TRBV6-1 combines with J gene TRBJ2-7; 8 bases align to TRBD1. The CDR3 totals 14 residues. The germline V gene has CDR1 MNHNS and CDR2 SASEGT. J gave up 4 bases and V 6 bases, and 8 bases lay outside the gene matches.

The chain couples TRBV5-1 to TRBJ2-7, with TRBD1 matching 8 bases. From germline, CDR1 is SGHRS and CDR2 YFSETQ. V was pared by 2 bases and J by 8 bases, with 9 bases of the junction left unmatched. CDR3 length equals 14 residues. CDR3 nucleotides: TGCGCCAGCAGCTTTGAACAGGGGGGTTCAAAGCAGTACTTC. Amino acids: CASSFEQGGSKQYF. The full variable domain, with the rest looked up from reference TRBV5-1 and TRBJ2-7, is KAGVTQTPRYLIKTRGQQVTLSCSPISGHRSVSWYQQTPGQGLQFLFEYFSETQRNKGNFPGRFSGRQFSNSRSEMNVSTLELGDSALYLCASSFEQGGSKQYFGPGTRLTVT.

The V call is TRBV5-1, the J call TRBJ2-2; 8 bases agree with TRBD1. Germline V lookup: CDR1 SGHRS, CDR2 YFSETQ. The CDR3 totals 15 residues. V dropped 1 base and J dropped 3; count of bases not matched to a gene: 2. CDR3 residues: CASSLWGQDTGELFF. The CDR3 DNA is TGCGCCAGCAGCTTGTGGGGACAGGACACCGGGGAGCTGTTTTTT.

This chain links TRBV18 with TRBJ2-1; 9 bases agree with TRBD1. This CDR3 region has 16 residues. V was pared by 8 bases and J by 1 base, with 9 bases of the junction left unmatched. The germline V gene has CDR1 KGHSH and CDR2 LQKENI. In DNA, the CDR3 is TGTGCCAGCCTTACGTCCGGGACAGGGTCCTACAATGAGCAGTTCTTC. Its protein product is CASLTSGTGSYNEQFF.

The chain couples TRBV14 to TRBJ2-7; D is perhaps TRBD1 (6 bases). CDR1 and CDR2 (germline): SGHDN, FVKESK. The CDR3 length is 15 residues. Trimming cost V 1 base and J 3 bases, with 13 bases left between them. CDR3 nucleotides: TGTGCCAGCAGCCAAGTCAGGGGACAATTCTACGAGCAGTACTTC. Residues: CASSQVRGQFYEQYF.

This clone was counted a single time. In nucleotides, the CDR3 is TGTGCCAGCAGCTTAGGCAGACCGGGGTTCAATCAGCCCCAGCATTTT. This gives the protein CASSLGRPGFNQPQHF. J is TRBJ1-5 and V is TRBV7-6; D gene ambiguous. V lost 1 base and J 3 bases, leaving 13 bases between the germline ends. Germline V gives CDR1 SGHVS, CDR2 FNYEAQ. The CDR3 length is 16 residues.

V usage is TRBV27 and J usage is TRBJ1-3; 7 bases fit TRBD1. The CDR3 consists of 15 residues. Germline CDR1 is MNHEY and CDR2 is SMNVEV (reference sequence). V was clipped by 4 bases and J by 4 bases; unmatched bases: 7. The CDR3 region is CASSYRQGRGNTIYF. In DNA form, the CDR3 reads TGTGCCAGCAGTTATCGACAGGGACGGGGAAACACCATATATTTT.

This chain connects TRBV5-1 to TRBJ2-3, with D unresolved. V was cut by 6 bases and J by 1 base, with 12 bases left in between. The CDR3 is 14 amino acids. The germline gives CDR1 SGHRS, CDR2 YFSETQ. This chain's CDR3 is CASKMGKGTDTQYF. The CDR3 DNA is TGCGCCAGCAAAATGGGCAAAGGCACAGATACGCAGTATTTT.

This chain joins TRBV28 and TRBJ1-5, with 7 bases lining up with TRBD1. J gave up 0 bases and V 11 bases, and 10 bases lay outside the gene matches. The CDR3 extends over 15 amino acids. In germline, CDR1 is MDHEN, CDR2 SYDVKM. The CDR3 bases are TGTGCCGGGGGGACAGAAGGATATAGCAATCAGCCCCAGCATTTT. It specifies CAGGTEGYSNQPQHF.

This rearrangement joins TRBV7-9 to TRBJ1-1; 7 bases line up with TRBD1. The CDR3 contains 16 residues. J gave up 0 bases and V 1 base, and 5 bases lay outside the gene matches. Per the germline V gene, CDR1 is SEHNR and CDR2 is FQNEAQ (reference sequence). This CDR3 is CASSLGDRQMNTEAFF. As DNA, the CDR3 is TGTGCCAGCAGCTTAGGGGACAGACAGATGAACACTGAAGCTTTCTTT.

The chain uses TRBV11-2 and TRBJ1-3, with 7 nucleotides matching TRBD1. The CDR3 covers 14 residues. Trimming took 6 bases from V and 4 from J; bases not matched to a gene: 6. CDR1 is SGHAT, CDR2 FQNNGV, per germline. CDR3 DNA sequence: TGTGCCAGCAGACCGACAGGGACGGGAAACACCATATATTTT. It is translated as CASRPTGTGNTIYF.

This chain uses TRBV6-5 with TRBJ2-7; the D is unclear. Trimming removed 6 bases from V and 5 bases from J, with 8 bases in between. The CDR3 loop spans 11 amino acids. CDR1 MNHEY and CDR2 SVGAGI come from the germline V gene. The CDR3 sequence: CASSHANEQYF. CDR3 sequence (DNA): TGTGCCAGCAGCCATGCTAACGAGCAGTACTTC.

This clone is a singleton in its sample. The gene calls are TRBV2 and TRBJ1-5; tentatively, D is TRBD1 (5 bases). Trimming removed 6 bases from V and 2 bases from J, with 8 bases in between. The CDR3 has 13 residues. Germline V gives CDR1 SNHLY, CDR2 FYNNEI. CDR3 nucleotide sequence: TGTGCCAGCAGCCAAGGGGGCAATCAGCCCCAGCATTTT. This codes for CASSQGGNQPQHF.

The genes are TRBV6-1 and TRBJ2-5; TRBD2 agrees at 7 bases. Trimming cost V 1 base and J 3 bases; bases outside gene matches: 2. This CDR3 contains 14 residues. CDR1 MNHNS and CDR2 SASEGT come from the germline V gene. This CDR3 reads CASSEERGKETQYF. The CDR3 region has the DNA TGTGCCAGCAGTGAAGAGCGGGGTAAAGAGACCCAGTACTTC.

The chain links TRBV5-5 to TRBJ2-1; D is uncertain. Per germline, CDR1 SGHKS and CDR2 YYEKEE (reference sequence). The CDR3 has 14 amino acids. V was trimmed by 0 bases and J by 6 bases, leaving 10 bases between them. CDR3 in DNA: TGTGCCAGCAGCTTGGTCGGTAGCTGCAATGAGCAGTTCTTC. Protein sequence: CASSLVGSCNEQFF.

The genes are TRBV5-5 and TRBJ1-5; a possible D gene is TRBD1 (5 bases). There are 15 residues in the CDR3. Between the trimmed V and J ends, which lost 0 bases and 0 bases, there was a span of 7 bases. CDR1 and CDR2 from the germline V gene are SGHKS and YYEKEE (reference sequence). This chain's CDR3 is CASSLAGFSNQPQHF. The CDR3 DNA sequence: TGTGCCAGCAGCTTGGCAGGGTTTAGCAATCAGCCCCAGCATTTT.

The CDR3 DNA is TGTGCCAGTACAAACAGGGCCGGTGGCTACACCTTC. It yields the protein CASTNRAGGYTF. The chain employs TRBV19 and TRBJ1-2; possibly TRBD1 for D (6 bases). Germline CDR1 reads LNHDA; CDR2 reads SQIVND (reference sequence). The CDR3 extends over 12 amino acids. V was cut by 7 bases and J by 7 bases, with 13 bases left in between.